These T cell receptor beta chains were read from a single sample in a study of blood T cells in healthy people across ages. TCRdb independently ran MiXCR on the 5' RACE reads; one entry per CDR3 protein. The sample has around 2 million distinct CDR3 sequences, about two fifths seen once. Source material: blood. These receptors originate from a human donor in good health. The CDR3 runs from the conserved cysteine through the conserved F or W. The D gene is left open where the match is weak. Where a row states a size, it is once, few, many or the class of an expanded clone; other rows omit it.

>TRBD2|TRBV29-1|14|TRBJ2-1|few
CSVLAGGITDVQFF
TGCAGCGTCTTAGCGGGGGGCATCACCGACGTGCAGTTCTTC
>.|TRBV11-2|15|TRBJ2-1|.
CASSLDIGTALEQFF
TGTGCCAGCAGCTTAGATATTGGGACTGCCTTGGAGCAGTTCTTC
>.|TRBV12-3/TRBV12-4|14|TRBJ2-1|.
CASSLTPGTDEQFF
TGTGCCAGCAGTTTGACTCCGGGGACCGATGAGCAGTTCTTC
>TRBD1|TRBV29-1|13|TRBJ1-1|.
CSATGSVGTEAFF
TGCAGCGCGACAGGGTCGGTTGGTACTGAAGCTTTCTTT
>.|TRBV12-3/TRBV12-4|12|TRBJ1-2|few
CASSPGTEGYTF
TGTGCCAGCAGTCCCGGGACGGAAGGCTACACCTTC
>.|TRBV5-1|14|TRBJ2-7|few
CASSLIGESYEQYF
TGCGCCAGCAGCTTGATCGGGGAATCCTACGAGCAGTACTTC
>.|TRBV7-3|16|TRBJ2-5|once
CASSSRGPLYQETQYF
TGTGCCAGCAGTTCTAGAGGGCCGCTGTACCAAGAGACCCAGTACTTC
>.|TRBV4-3|13|TRBJ1-1|.
CASSQDKRREAFF
TGCGCCAGCAGCCAAGATAAGAGGAGGGAAGCTTTCTTT
>.|TRBV2|13|TRBJ1-2|.
CASGYRVGYGYTF
TGTGCCAGTGGGTACAGGGTAGGCTATGGCTACACCTTC
>.|TRBV20-1|12|TRBJ1-2|.
CSAQTDSYGYTF
TGCAGTGCCCAGACGGATTCCTATGGCTACACCTTC
>.|TRBV7-9|11|TRBJ1-2|.
CASSRENGYTF
TGTGCCAGCAGCAGGGAGAATGGCTACACCTTC
>TRBD1|TRBV6-2/TRBV6-3|15|TRBJ1-2|.
CASRKNRGTHYGYTF
TGTGCCAGCAGGAAAAACAGGGGTACTCACTATGGCTACACCTTC
>TRBD1|TRBV20-1|12|TRBJ1-5|few
CSAGQANQPQHF
TGCAGTGCGGGACAGGCAAATCAGCCCCAGCATTTT
>TRBD2|TRBV24-1|16|TRBJ2-5|.
CATSDFDSGGGETQYF
TGTGCCACCAGTGATTTCGATAGCGGGGGGGGAGAGACCCAGTACTTC
>TRBD1|TRBV15|13|TRBJ2-7|.
CATSPRTGYEQYF
TGTGCCACCAGCCCTCGGACAGGCTACGAGCAGTACTTC
>.|TRBV7-8|14|TRBJ1-5|.
CASSSGRRDQPQHF
TGTGCCAGCAGCTCCGGGCGGAGGGATCAGCCCCAGCATTTT
>.|TRBV11-1|14|TRBJ2-2|few
CASSFLEVTGELFF
TGTGCCAGCAGCTTTCTAGAGGTCACCGGGGAGCTGTTTTTT
>TRBD2|TRBV6-2/TRBV6-3|18|TRBJ2-1|once
CATSGSGGATFRVDEQFF
TGTGCCACCAGTGGTAGCGGGGGGGCCACTTTCCGGGTCGATGAGCAGTTCTTC
>TRBD2|TRBV6-1|14|TRBJ2-3|.
CASSSAGIEDTQYF
TGTGCCAGCAGTTCAGCGGGGATCGAAGATACGCAGTATTTT
>TRBD2|TRBV4-2|15|TRBJ2-7|few
CASSQEWKRGAEQYF
TGTGCCAGCAGCCAAGAATGGAAGCGGGGAGCCGAGCAGTACTTC
>TRBD1|TRBV12-3/TRBV12-4|15|TRBJ1-2|few
CASSFDRDIYYGYTF
TGTGCCAGCAGTTTCGACAGGGATATATACTATGGCTACACCTTC
>.|TRBV15|15|TRBJ1-4|few
CATSRFSGANEKLFF
TGTGCCACCAGCAGATTCTCAGGAGCTAATGAAAAACTGTTTTTT
>TRBD1|TRBV7-8|15|TRBJ1-5|few
CASRPRDSFNQPQHF
TGTGCCAGCAGACCCCGGGACAGTTTTAATCAGCCCCAGCATTTT
>TRBD1|TRBV30|13|TRBJ2-1|.
CACMDRGRHEQFF
TGTGCCTGTATGGACAGGGGGCGACATGAGCAGTTCTTC
>.|TRBV5-5|12|TRBJ2-1|.
CASSWTVNEQFF
TGTGCCAGCAGCTGGACAGTGAATGAGCAGTTCTTC
>.|TRBV20-1|12|TRBJ1-5|.
CSARTLSMPQHF
TGCAGTGCTCGGACATTGTCGATGCCCCAGCATTTT
>TRBD2|TRBV6-1|17|TRBJ2-5|.
CASSPLWVAGGQETQYF
TGTGCCAGCAGCCCCCTCTGGGTAGCGGGGGGTCAAGAGACCCAGTACTTC
>.|TRBV15|14|TRBJ2-1|once
CATSPFGSYNEQFF
TGTGCCACCAGCCCCTTCGGGTCTTACAATGAGCAGTTCTTC
>TRBD1|TRBV9|13|TRBJ2-4|.
CASSVGQENIQYF
TGTGCCAGCAGCGTTGGACAGGAAAACATTCAGTACTTC
>.|TRBV10-3|12|TRBJ1-1|.
CAIRRGELEAFF
TGTGCCATCCGGCGAGGCGAGCTTGAAGCTTTCTTT
>.|TRBV4-1|15|TRBJ1-2|few
CASVHSPGQNYGYTF
TGCGCCAGCGTCCACTCTCCGGGACAAAACTATGGCTACACCTTC
>TRBD2|TRBV7-9|14|TRBJ2-5|.
CASSLGTSIETQYF
TGTGCCAGCAGCCTAGGGACTAGCATAGAGACCCAGTACTTC
>.|TRBV20-1|16|TRBJ1-5|few
CSAGEPGRTLGQPQHF
TGCAGTGCGGGGGAGCCAGGCCGAACCCTTGGTCAGCCCCAGCATTTT
>TRBD2|TRBV7-2|15|TRBJ2-1|.
CASSRSSGAYNEQFF
TGTGCCAGCAGTCGATCTAGCGGGGCCTACAATGAGCAGTTCTTC
>.|TRBV6-5|13|TRBJ1-1|.
CASIQGVGTEAFF
TGTGCCAGCATTCAGGGAGTTGGCACTGAAGCTTTCTTT
>.|TRBV9|14|TRBJ1-2|.
CASSPIVRDYGYIF
TGTGCCAGCAGCCCCATTGTAAGGGACTATGGCTACATCTTC
>.|TRBV9|14|TRBJ1-1|.
CASSVAWGDREAFF
TGTGCCAGCAGCGTAGCTTGGGGGGATCGTGAAGCTTTCTTT
>.|TRBV5-5|15|TRBJ2-5|.
CASSVLGTPQETQYF
TGTGCCAGCAGCGTACTAGGGACACCTCAAGAGACCCAGTACTTC
>.|TRBV12-3/TRBV12-4|12|TRBJ1-1|.
CASSLTRTSAFF
TGTGCCAGCAGTTTAACACGGACCTCAGCTTTCTTT
>TRBD1|TRBV28|16|TRBJ2-3|.
CASSSPEDRGTDTQYF
TGTGCCAGCAGTTCTCCCGAGGACAGGGGAACAGATACGCAGTATTTT
>TRBD2|TRBV12-3/TRBV12-4|15|TRBJ2-1|.
CASSLRAGGLDEQFF
TGTGCCAGCAGTTTACGGGCGGGGGGGCTTGATGAGCAGTTCTTC
>TRBD2|TRBV4-2|15|TRBJ2-3|few
CASSQGEGSTDTQYF
TGTGCCAGCAGCCAAGGGGAGGGAAGCACAGATACGCAGTATTTT
>TRBD1|TRBV5-1|15|TRBJ1-1|.
CASSLEGALGTEAFF
TGCGCCAGCAGCTTGGAGGGGGCCCTAGGAACTGAAGCTTTCTTT
>.|TRBV7-9|12|TRBJ1-1|few
CASSLVPTEASF
TGTGCCAGCAGCTTAGTTCCAACCGAAGCTTCCTTT
>.|TRBV28|16|TRBJ2-5|.
CASTLAGGGHQGTQYF
TGTGCCAGCACCCTTGCCGGGGGTGGTCACCAAGGGACCCAGTACTTC
>.|TRBV7-2|15|TRBJ2-5|.
CASSLRGGYQETQYF
TGTGCCAGCAGCTTACGGGGTGGTTACCAAGAGACCCAGTACTTC
>.|TRBV18|16|TRBJ2-1|.
CASSPGLVVSYNEQFF
TGTGCCAGCTCACCAGGGTTAGTCGTATCCTACAATGAGCAGTTCTTC
>.|TRBV12-3/TRBV12-4|13|TRBJ1-1|.
CASSLERITEAFF
TGTGCCAGCAGTTTGGAGAGAATTACTGAAGCTTTCTTT
>.|TRBV25-1|12|TRBJ1-1|.
CASSEPDTEAFF
TGTGCCAGCAGTGAGCCAGACACTGAAGCTTTCTTT
>.|TRBV2|14|TRBJ1-5|.
CASSGGGEDQPQHF
TGTGCCAGCAGCGGGGGAGGGGAGGATCAGCCCCAGCATTTT
>.|TRBV9|15|TRBJ2-7|once
CASSVDALATYEQYF
TGTGCCAGCAGCGTAGATGCTTTAGCCACCTACGAGCAGTACTTC
>.|TRBV5-1|12|TRBJ2-7|few
CASSSRDHEQYF
TGCGCCAGCAGCTCCAGGGACCACGAGCAGTACTTC
>.|TRBV7-9|13|TRBJ1-4|.
CASTRGVHEKLFF
TGTGCCAGCACTAGGGGCGTTCATGAAAAACTGTTTTTT
>.|TRBV20-1|12|TRBJ2-4|many
CSASRAGDIQYF
TGCAGTGCCTCGAGAGCGGGTGACATTCAGTACTTC